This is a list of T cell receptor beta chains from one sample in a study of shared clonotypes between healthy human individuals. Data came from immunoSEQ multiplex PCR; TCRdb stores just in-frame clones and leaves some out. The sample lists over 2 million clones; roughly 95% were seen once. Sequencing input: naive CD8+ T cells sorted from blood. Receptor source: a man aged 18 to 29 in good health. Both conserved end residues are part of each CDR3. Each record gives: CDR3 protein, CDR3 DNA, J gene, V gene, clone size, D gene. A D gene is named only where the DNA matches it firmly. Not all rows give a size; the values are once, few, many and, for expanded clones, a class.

CDR3 protein: CASSLGGGGYEQYF
CDR3 DNA: TGTGCCAGCAGCTTAGGGGGAGGAGGATACGAGCAGTACTTC
J gene: TRBJ2-7
V gene: TRBV7-6
clone size: .
D gene: .

CDR3 protein: CASSLIPGDEQFF
CDR3 DNA: TGTGCCAGCAGCTTAATCCCAGGGGATGAGCAGTTCTTC
J gene: TRBJ2-1
V gene: TRBV7-3
clone size: .
D gene: .

CDR3 protein: CASSPTLGSNQPQHF
CDR3 DNA: TGTGCCAGCAGCCCTACCTTGGGTAGCAATCAGCCCCAGCATTTT
J gene: TRBJ1-5
V gene: TRBV27
clone size: .
D gene: .

CDR3 protein: CASRTTGQGLYEQYF
CDR3 DNA: TGTGCCAGCAGAACGACTGGACAGGGTTTATACGAGCAGTACTTC
J gene: TRBJ2-7
V gene: TRBV11-2
clone size: .
D gene: TRBD1

CDR3 protein: CSARGLDGYTF
CDR3 DNA: TGCAGTGCCAGGGGGCTGGATGGCTACACCTTC
J gene: TRBJ1-2
V gene: TRBV20-1
clone size: .
D gene: TRBD1

CDR3 protein: CASSFIVGGLAKNIQYF
CDR3 DNA: TGTGCCAGCAGTTTCATAGTGGGGGGACTAGCCAAAAACATTCAGTACTTC
J gene: TRBJ2-4
V gene: TRBV27
clone size: .
D gene: .

CDR3 protein: CASSVGGSSYEQYF
CDR3 DNA: TGTGCCAGCAGCGTCGGGGGAAGCTCCTACGAGCAGTACTTC
J gene: TRBJ2-7
V gene: TRBV9
clone size: few
D gene: .

CDR3 protein: CASSLLNRDTRHGETQYF
CDR3 DNA: TGTGCCAGCAGCTTGTTGAACAGGGACACCCGCCATGGGGAGACCCAGTACTTC
J gene: TRBJ2-5
V gene: TRBV5-8
clone size: .
D gene: .

CDR3 protein: CASSIIVEAEAFF
CDR3 DNA: TGTGCCAGTAGTATAATCGTTGAGGCTGAAGCTTTCTTT
J gene: TRBJ1-1
V gene: TRBV19
clone size: .
D gene: .

CDR3 protein: CASSYLDSREQYF
CDR3 DNA: TGTGCCAGCAGTTACCTGGATTCTCGCGAGCAGTACTTC
J gene: TRBJ2-7
V gene: TRBV6-5
clone size: .
D gene: .

CDR3 protein: CAWSVMADTQYF
CDR3 DNA: TGTGCCTGGAGTGTAATGGCTGATACGCAGTATTTT
J gene: TRBJ2-3
V gene: TRBV30
clone size: once
D gene: .

CDR3 protein: CASSLGAGTAEAFF
CDR3 DNA: TGTGCCAGCAGCTTAGGTGCGGGGACCGCTGAAGCTTTCTTT
J gene: TRBJ1-1
V gene: TRBV7-9
clone size: .
D gene: .

CDR3 protein: CASSGGDYNEQFF
CDR3 DNA: TGTGCCAGCAGTGGGGGAGACTACAATGAGCAGTTCTTC
J gene: TRBJ2-1
V gene: TRBV2
clone size: .
D gene: .

CDR3 protein: CASSLGGVNSPLHF
CDR3 DNA: TGTGCCAGCAGTTTAGGAGGGGTCAATTCACCCCTCCACTTT
J gene: TRBJ1-6
V gene: TRBV27
clone size: .
D gene: .

CDR3 protein: CASSLEMGGNYGYTF
CDR3 DNA: TGTGCCAGCAGCTTAGAAATGGGGGGCAACTATGGCTACACCTTC
J gene: TRBJ1-2
V gene: TRBV7-8
clone size: .
D gene: .

CDR3 protein: CASSHGQGELHEQYF
CDR3 DNA: TGTGCCAGCAGCCATGGACAGGGTGAACTCCACGAGCAGTACTTC
J gene: TRBJ2-7
V gene: TRBV7-6
clone size: .
D gene: TRBD1

CDR3 protein: CASSLGLDLDEQYF
CDR3 DNA: TGTGCCAGCAGCTTGGGACTAGATCTTGACGAGCAGTACTTC
J gene: TRBJ2-7
V gene: TRBV5-4
clone size: .
D gene: .

CDR3 protein: CASSFAPGQGAVEQFF
CDR3 DNA: TGTGCCAGCAGCTTCGCCCCGGGACAGGGGGCGGTTGAGCAGTTCTTC
J gene: TRBJ2-1
V gene: TRBV28
clone size: .
D gene: TRBD1

CDR3 protein: CASSHLTGIHGYTF
CDR3 DNA: TGCGCCAGCAGCCACCTAACAGGGATCCATGGCTACACCTTC
J gene: TRBJ1-2
V gene: TRBV4-3
clone size: .
D gene: .